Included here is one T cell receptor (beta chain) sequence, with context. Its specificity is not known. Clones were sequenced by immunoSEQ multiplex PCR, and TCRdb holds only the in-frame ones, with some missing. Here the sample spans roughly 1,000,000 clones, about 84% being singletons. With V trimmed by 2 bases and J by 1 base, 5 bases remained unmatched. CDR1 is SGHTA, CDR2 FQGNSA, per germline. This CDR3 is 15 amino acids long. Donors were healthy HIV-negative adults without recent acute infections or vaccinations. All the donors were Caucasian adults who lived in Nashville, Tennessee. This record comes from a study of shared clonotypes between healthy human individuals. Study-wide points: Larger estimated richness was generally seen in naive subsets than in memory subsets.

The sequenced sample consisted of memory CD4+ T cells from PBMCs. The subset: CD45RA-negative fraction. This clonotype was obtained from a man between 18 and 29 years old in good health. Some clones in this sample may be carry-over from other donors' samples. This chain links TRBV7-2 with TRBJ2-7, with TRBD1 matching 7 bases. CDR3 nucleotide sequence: TGTGCCAGCAGCTTAAGAAGCAGGGGGTCCTACGAGCAGTACTTC. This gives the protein CASSLRSRGSYEQYF.